Listed below are T cell receptor beta chains from one sample, sequenced in a study of T cells of healthy individuals. Each CDR3 protein is one row after TCRdb ran MiXCR on the 5' RACE reads. The sample lists about 57,000 distinct CDR3 sequences; about 17% were seen once. All receptors derive from a human donor in good health. The CDR3 runs from the conserved cysteine through the conserved F or W. The order of the fields is J gene, clone size, D gene, V gene, CDR3 protein, CDR3 DNA. D genes are given only for firm matches. The listing skips clone size in some rows; elsewhere it reads once, few, many or a size class.

j_call: TRBJ2-2
clone_size: many
d_call: TRBD1
v_call: TRBV11-1
cdr3_aa: CASSLPDRAPGELFF
cdr3_nt: TGTGCCAGCAGCTTGCCTGACAGGGCCCCCGGGGAGCTGTTTTTT

j_call: TRBJ1-2
clone_size: NA
d_call: TRBD1
v_call: TRBV30
cdr3_aa: CAWSVTGPNYGYTF
cdr3_nt: TGTGCCTGGAGTGTGACAGGGCCTAACTATGGCTACACCTTC

j_call: TRBJ1-1
clone_size: many
d_call: NA
v_call: TRBV6-5
cdr3_aa: CASSGRNTEAFF
cdr3_nt: TGTGCCAGCAGTGGCAGGAACACTGAAGCTTTCTTT

j_call: TRBJ2-1
clone_size: NA
d_call: NA
v_call: TRBV7-9
cdr3_aa: CASTLGTSQGFEQFF
cdr3_nt: TGTGCCAGCACCCTCGGGACTTCTCAGGGGTTTGAGCAGTTCTTC

j_call: TRBJ2-4
clone_size: medium-sized
d_call: TRBD1
v_call: TRBV20-1
cdr3_aa: CSASVRTGQNIQYF
cdr3_nt: TGCAGTGCTAGTGTCCGGACAGGACAAAACATTCAGTACTTC

j_call: TRBJ1-5
clone_size: NA
d_call: NA
v_call: TRBV28
cdr3_aa: CATYGLNNQPQHF
cdr3_nt: TGTGCCACCTACGGACTGAACAATCAGCCCCAGCATTTT

j_call: TRBJ2-5
clone_size: many
d_call: NA
v_call: TRBV6-6
cdr3_aa: CASPPPRNRLIKTQYF
cdr3_nt: TGTGCCAGCCCCCCACCCCGAAACAGGTTGATAAAGACCCAGTACTTC

j_call: TRBJ2-3
clone_size: NA
d_call: TRBD1
v_call: TRBV5-1
cdr3_aa: CASSLDRGKDTQYF
cdr3_nt: TGCGCCAGCAGCTTGGACAGGGGGAAGGATACGCAGTATTTT

j_call: TRBJ2-5
clone_size: NA
d_call: TRBD1
v_call: TRBV12-3/TRBV12-4
cdr3_aa: CASSLRQGSGVETQYF
cdr3_nt: TGTGCCAGCAGTCTAAGACAGGGGTCGGGGGTAGAGACCCAGTACTTC

j_call: TRBJ2-1
clone_size: NA
d_call: NA
v_call: TRBV20-1
cdr3_aa: CSATRDPAPYNEQFF
cdr3_nt: TGCAGTGCGACGAGGGACCCAGCCCCCTACAATGAGCAGTTCTTC

j_call: TRBJ2-1
clone_size: many
d_call: TRBD2
v_call: TRBV27
cdr3_aa: CASRTSGGLYNEQFF
cdr3_nt: TGTGCCAGCAGAACTAGCGGGGGGCTCTACAATGAGCAGTTCTTC

j_call: TRBJ2-1
clone_size: few
d_call: TRBD2
v_call: TRBV29-1
cdr3_aa: CSVEDKLGLVSGEQFF
cdr3_nt: TGCAGCGTTGAAGATAAGTTGGGACTAGTCTCGGGTGAGCAGTTCTTC

j_call: TRBJ1-6
clone_size: NA
d_call: NA
v_call: TRBV12-3/TRBV12-4
cdr3_aa: CASSRTHYNSPLHF
cdr3_nt: TGTGCCAGCAGTCGGACACACTATAATTCACCCCTCCACTTT